What follows are 21 T cell receptor beta chains derived from one specimen sequenced in a study of neurological immune-mediated disorders. TCRdb called the 5' RACE reads again in MiXCR, with one record for every CDR3 protein. The sample has about 80,000 distinct CDR3 sequences; 9.4% are singletons. The sequencing input was PBMCs. These receptors came from a man aged 50-59 years in good health.

This clonotype was observed many times. The chain employs TRBV14 and TRBJ1-1, with D possibly being TRBD1 (6 bases). From germline, CDR1 is SGHDN and CDR2 FVKESK. V lost 1 base to trimming and J lost 5 bases, with 14 bases between them. The CDR3 consists of 15 residues. CDR3 coding DNA: TGTGCCAGCAGCCAAGGAGGGGGGCGAGGAACTGAAGCTTTCTTT. Translated, it gives CASSQGGGRGTEAFF.

This clonotype was observed at least ten times. The chain joins TRBV3-1 to TRBJ1-1; D gene ambiguous. Germline-derived CDR1 and CDR2 are LGHDT and YNNKEL (reference sequence). Trimming shortened V by 6 bases and J by 1 base, and 9 bases separated the two germline ends. This CDR3 has 13 amino acids. The CDR3 sequence is CASREFQNTEAFF. The CDR3 coding sequence is TGTGCCAGCAGGGAATTTCAGAACACTGAAGCTTTCTTT.

At least ten counts were recorded for this clonotype. The rearrangement uses TRBV28 and TRBJ2-6; D is possibly TRBD2 (5 bases). V shed 5 bases and J shed 4 bases, with 15 bases lying between them. Germline V gene lookup returns CDR1 MDHEN and CDR2 SYDVKM. The CDR3 spans 16 residues. The CDR3 here is CASSPAGVTGANVLTF. CDR3 DNA sequence: TGTGCCAGCAGTCCCGCCGGGGTTACCGGGGCCAACGTCCTGACTTTC.

This clonotype was detected ten times or more. The chain uses TRBV5-1 and TRBJ2-7, with D possibly being TRBD1 (5 bases). Germline CDR1 SGHRS, CDR2 YFSETQ. V dropped 0 bases and J dropped 8 bases, with 18 bases sitting between them. The CDR3 is made up of 15 amino acids. Here the CDR3 DNA reads TGCGCCAGCAGCTTGGGCGACGTCCTTCAGGACAAGCAGTACTTC. This gives the protein CASSLGDVLQDKQYF. Using reference TRBV5-1 and TRBJ2-7 for the parts outside the CDR3, the full variable domain is KAGVTQTPRYLIKTRGQQVTLSCSPISGHRSVSWYQQTPGQGLQFLFEYFSETQRNKGNFPGRFSGRQFSNSRSEMNVSTLELGDSALYLCASSLGDVLQDKQYFGPGTRLTVT.

This clonotype came up many times. The gene calls are TRBV9 and TRBJ1-2; D call uncertain. Trimming cost V 0 bases and J 3 bases, with 9 bases left between them. The CDR3 sequence is 14 residues long. Germline CDR1 is SGDLS and CDR2 is YYNGEE. CDR3 amino acids: CASSVEWGDYGYTF. The CDR3 DNA is TGTGCCAGCAGCGTAGAGTGGGGTGACTATGGCTACACCTTC.

There are many counts of this clonotype. The chain is built from TRBV9 and TRBJ2-2; D is uncertain. This CDR3 spans 15 amino acids. Trimming shortened V by 0 bases and J by 0 bases, and 6 bases separated the two germline ends. Germline V CDR1 and CDR2: SGDLS, YYNGEE. In DNA form, the CDR3 reads TGTGCCAGCAGCGTAGGGTTCCCGAACACCGGGGAGCTGTTTTTT. It codes for CASSVGFPNTGELFF. The whole variable domain, remainder taken from reference TRBV9 and TRBJ2-2, is DSGVTQTPKHLITATGQRVTLRCSPRSGDLSVYWYQQSLDQGLQFLIQYYNGEERAKGNILERFSAQQFPDLHSELNLSSLELGDSALYFCASSVGFPNTGELFFGEGSRLTVL.

This clonotype was observed at least ten times. The V and J genes are TRBV24-1 and TRBJ1-5; D possibly corresponds to TRBD1 (6 bases). The CDR3 spans 13 residues. The germline V gene encodes CDR1 KGHDR and CDR2 SFDVKD. With 10 bases removed from V and 2 bases from J, the gap between germline ends came to 11 bases. The CDR3 sequence is CATGQYGNQPQHF. In nucleotides, the CDR3 is TGTGCCACAGGACAGTACGGCAATCAGCCCCAGCATTTT.

In this sample, this clonotype turned up a few times. In DNA form, the CDR3 reads TGTGCCGCGGGCGGGACAGGGAAGTACGAGCAGTACTTC. Residues: CAAGGTGKYEQYF. This sequence joins TRBV10-3 and TRBJ2-7, with 9 bases lining up with TRBD1. With V trimmed by 11 bases and J by 4 bases, 9 bases remained unmatched. This CDR3 comprises 13 residues. Germline V gives CDR1 ENHRY, CDR2 SYGVKD.

This clonotype has ten or more counts. The gene calls are TRBV10-3 and TRBJ2-3; D is uncertain. The V gene's germline CDR1 is ENHRY and CDR2 SYGVKD. V gave up 0 bases and J gave up 3 bases, with 10 bases separating them. The CDR3 is made up of 15 amino acids. The CDR3 protein is CAISESSWGTDTQYF. In DNA, the CDR3 is TGTGCCATCAGTGAGTCTAGCTGGGGAACAGATACGCAGTATTTT.

This clonotype came up many times. The chain joins TRBV10-3 to TRBJ2-3; D gene ambiguous. The CDR3 has 13 amino acids. V lost 4 bases, J lost 2 bases, and 7 bases lay in between. CDR1 is ENHRY and CDR2 is SYGVKD in the germline V gene. The DNA for the CDR3 is TGTGCCATCAGTGCCAGAGACACAGATACGCAGTATTTT. Translating gives CAISARDTDTQYF.

This clonotype was recorded at least ten times. The gene calls are TRBV5-1 and TRBJ2-5; 9 bases are shared with TRBD1. V lost 4 bases, J lost 4 bases, and 8 bases stayed unmatched. CDR3 length: 15 residues. Germline V CDR1 and CDR2: SGHRS, YFSETQ. The DNA of the CDR3 is TGCGCCAGCAGCGAGCCTGGGACAGGGTCAGAGACCCAGTACTTC. As protein: CASSEPGTGSETQYF.

This clonotype was seen repeatedly, ten times or more. The chain uses TRBV20-1 and TRBJ2-1; the D gene is possibly TRBD2 (5 bases). Germline CDR1 reads DFQATT; CDR2 reads SNEGSKA (reference sequence). The CDR3 is made up of 16 amino acids. V lost 0 bases and J 5 bases, leaving 17 bases between the germline ends. CDR3 nucleotides: TGCAGTGCTAGAGATCCGAGAAGCGGAGAGAACAATGAGCAGTTCTTC. The encoded protein is CSARDPRSGENNEQFF.

Many counts were recorded for this clonotype. This chain uses TRBV5-6 with TRBJ2-7, with D uncertain. V was trimmed by 2 bases and J by 2 bases, leaving 11 bases between them. The CDR3 runs 14 residues. CDR1 and CDR2 (germline): SGHDT, YYEEEE. For the CDR3, the DNA is TGTGCCAGCAGCTTATTCACCCAACCCTACGAGCAGTACTTC. Residues: CASSLFTQPYEQYF.

In this sample, this clonotype turned up many times. V usage is TRBV6-1 and J usage is TRBJ2-7, with 8 nucleotides matching TRBD1. The CDR3 covers 15 residues. V trimming: 4 bases; J trimming: 0 bases; junction bases outside the gene matches: 5. In germline, CDR1 is MNHNS, CDR2 SASEGT. CDR3 loop: CASSVSGQGSYEQYF. CDR3 DNA: TGTGCCAGCAGTGTCTCCGGACAGGGCTCCTACGAGCAGTACTTC.

Ten or more counts support this clonotype. This chain links TRBV7-2 with TRBJ1-3; D remains ambiguous. The CDR3 is made up of 14 amino acids. The germline V gene encodes CDR1 SGHTA and CDR2 FQGNSA. The ends were cut back, 3 bases at V and 0 bases at J, with 6 bases in the middle. CDR3: CASSFGPSGNTIYF. Here the CDR3 DNA reads TGTGCCAGCAGCTTTGGGCCCTCTGGAAACACCATATATTTT.

This clonotype showed up many times. This chain's CDR3 is CATSGFVHEQYF. DNA of the CDR3: TGTGCCACCTCAGGGTTTGTCCACGAGCAGTACTTC. The chain couples TRBV19 to TRBJ2-7; TRBD1 might be the D (5 bases). The CDR3 is 12 residues long. The V and J ends lost 10 bases and 5 bases respectively, with 15 bases between them. Germline V gives CDR1 LNHDA, CDR2 SQIVND (reference sequence).

This clonotype was detected ten times or more. V gene TRBV29-1 combines with J gene TRBJ2-2, with 8 bases aligning to TRBD1. This CDR3 has 13 amino acids. J lost 7 bases, V lost 7 bases, and 8 bases had no gene match. CDR1 is SQVTM and CDR2 is ANQGSEA in the germline V gene. This chain's CDR3 is CSGRQGSYGELFF. The CDR3 nucleotides read TGCAGCGGGCGACAGGGGTCATACGGGGAGCTGTTTTTT.

With regard to this clonotype: This could be a read error, since a much larger clone is one nucleotide away. This CDR3 is missing its conserved last phenylalanine or tryptophan, likely due to a read error. This chain connects TRBV19 to TRBJ1-1; the D gene is possibly TRBD1 (5 bases). The CDR3 is 12 amino acids. V was cut by 5 bases and J by 4 bases, with 8 bases left in between. CDR1 and CDR2 from the germline V gene are LNHDA and SQIVND (reference sequence). CDR3 nucleotides: TGTGCCAGTAGTGTGGGGCGCACTGAAGCTTTCTTA. Amino acids: CASSVGRTEAFL.

The rearrangement joins TRBV20-1 to TRBJ2-5; 10 bases line up with TRBD1. The germline V gene encodes CDR1 DFQATT and CDR2 SNEGSKA (reference sequence). This CDR3 is built from 15 residues. The ends lost 5 bases at V and 9 bases at J; junction bases unmatched: 15. The CDR3 region is CSASTGTGDLMAQYF. In nucleotides, the CDR3 is TGCAGTGCTTCAACCGGGACAGGGGATCTTATGGCCCAGTACTTC.

This clonotype occurred many times. V usage is TRBV12-3 or TRBV12-4 and J usage is TRBJ2-6; 7 bases fit TRBD1. This CDR3 region has 19 residues. With 8 bases clipped from V and 0 bases from J, the junction kept 16 bases outside the gene matches. The CDR3 loop reads CASGDPGTAIYSGANVLTF. The CDR3 nucleotides are TGTGCCAGCGGGGACCCCGGGACAGCCATCTACTCTGGGGCCAACGTCCTGACTTTC.

This clonotype occurred many times. The chain joins TRBV7-2 to TRBJ2-2; D perhaps matches TRBD2 (5 bases). Germline V gene lookup returns CDR1 SGHTA and CDR2 FQGNSA. The V gene lost 5 bases and the J gene lost 3 bases, with 13 bases spanning the gap. The CDR3 runs 15 residues. In DNA form, the CDR3 reads TGTGCCAGCAGCGTCAGTGTGAGGGACACCGGGGAGCTGTTTTTT. As protein: CASSVSVRDTGELFF. Combining the CDR3 with reference TRBV7-2 and TRBJ2-2 gives the whole variable domain GAGVSQSPSNKVTEKGKDVELRCDPISGHTALYWYRQSLGQGLEFLIYFQGNSAPDKSGLPSDRFSAERTGGSVSTLTIQRTQQEDSAVYLCASSVSVRDTGELFFGEGSRLTVL.